These 19 T cell receptor beta chains were sequenced from one sample in a study of cytomegalovirus exposure and HLA in healthy donors (dated by TCRdb to the late 2010s). Libraries were built with the immunoSEQ multiplex PCR assay. TCRdb re-hosts the immuneACCESS table, in-frame sequences only. Its copies lack some clones; in the studies checked, an unresolved V gene accounts for under half of them, and the cause for the rest is not known. The sample table shows about 130,000 clones, and 89% are seen once. The leading ten clones occupy approximately 9.2% of the sample. Sequenced: PBMCs. The source is a woman aged 18-29 years in good health and CMV-seropositive.

The chain employs TRBV7-9 and TRBJ2-1; 8 bases align to TRBD1. In germline, CDR1 is SEHNR, CDR2 FQNEAQ (reference sequence). The CDR3 contains 13 residues. The V gene end was trimmed by 3 bases and the J gene end by 8 bases; junction bases not matched to a gene: 3. CDR3 protein: CASSFPGGDEQFF. The CDR3 DNA is TGTGCCAGCAGCTTTCCAGGGGGCGATGAGCAGTTCTTC.

The chain recombines TRBV15 with TRBJ2-5, with D possibly being TRBD1 (7 bases). The CDR3 spans 16 residues. Germline CDR1 and CDR2: LNHNV and YYDKDF (reference sequence). V lost 11 bases and J 2 bases, leaving 24 bases between the germline ends. The CDR3 DNA reads as TGTGCCTCCCGGGCCCGCGGGACAGAGTTTCAAGAGACCCAGTACTTC. Translation: CASRARGTEFQETQYF. Complete variable domain (other parts from reference TRBV15 and TRBJ2-5): DAMVIQNPRYQVTQFGKPVTLSCSQTLNHNVMYWYQQKSSQAPKLLFHYYDKDFNNEADTPDNFQSRRPNTSFCFLDIRSPGLGDTAMYLCASRARGTEFQETQYFGPGTRLLVL.

The V and J genes are TRBV28 and TRBJ2-6, with TRBD1 identical over 7 bases. CDR1 MDHEN and CDR2 SYDVKM come from the germline V gene. J was trimmed by 6 bases and V by 4 bases; bases with no gene match: 12. The CDR3 sequence is 17 residues long. This chain's CDR3 is CASSYRGQQPVANVLTF. The CDR3 DNA is TGTGCCAGCAGTTACAGGGGCCAACAGCCTGTGGCCAACGTCCTGACTTTC.

The chain links TRBV14 to TRBJ1-6, with D uncertain. Germline V gene sequence: CDR1 SGHDN, CDR2 FVKESK. The CDR3 consists of 15 residues. V lost 3 bases and J 9 bases, leaving 15 bases between the germline ends. The CDR3 sequence is CASSQDGVPISPLHF. In DNA, the CDR3 is TGTGCCAGCAGCCAGGACGGGGTACCCATTTCACCCCTCCACTTT.

The V call is TRBV19, the J call TRBJ2-7; the match to TRBD1 covers 7 bases. J gave up 7 bases and V 5 bases, and 14 bases lay outside the gene matches. This CDR3 is built from 15 residues. Germline V CDR1 and CDR2: LNHDA, SQIVND (reference sequence). CDR3 sequence reads: CASSPTGEPSGEQYF. The DNA for the CDR3 is TGTGCCAGTAGTCCCACAGGGGAGCCGTCGGGAGAGCAGTACTTC. The full variable domain, completed using reference TRBV19 and TRBJ2-7, is DGGITQSPKYLFRKEGQNVTLSCEQNLNHDAMYWYRQDPGQGLRLIYYSQIVNDFQKGDIAEGYSVSREKKESFPLTVTSAQKNPTAFYLCASSPTGEPSGEQYFGPGTRLTVT.

The CDR3 protein is CASSLSDRGDGYTF. CDR3 DNA: TGTGCCAGCAGCTTAAGCGACCGCGGGGATGGCTACACCTTC. The rearrangement joins TRBV7-9 to TRBJ1-2; D is unclear. There are 14 residues in the CDR3. Germline CDR1 reads SEHNR; CDR2 reads FQNEAQ (reference sequence). The V gene lost 2 bases and the J gene lost 6 bases, with 13 bases spanning the gap.

The rearrangement joins TRBV27 to TRBJ2-7, with 8 positions matching TRBD2. Germline CDR1 reads MNHEY; CDR2 reads SMNVEV (reference sequence). The CDR3 runs 18 residues. The V and J ends lost 5 bases and 2 bases, in that order; junction bases with no gene match: 17. This CDR3 is CASSPPPFGGALAYEQYF. CDR3 in DNA: TGTGCCAGCAGTCCCCCTCCCTTCGGGGGGGCCTTGGCCTACGAGCAGTACTTC.

The chain recombines TRBV7-9 with TRBJ1-2, with 7 bases that match TRBD1. The germline gives CDR1 SEHNR, CDR2 FQNEAQ (reference sequence). Trimming took 0 bases from V and 8 from J; bases not matched to a gene: 6. This CDR3 is 14 amino acids long. CDR3 coding DNA: TGTGCCAGCAGCTTAGCGATAACAGGGGACGGCTACACCTTC. Translated, it gives CASSLAITGDGYTF.

J is TRBJ1-2 and V is TRBV2, with 7 positions matching TRBD1. CDR1 is SNHLY and CDR2 is FYNNEI in the germline V gene. The V gene end was trimmed by 6 bases and the J gene end by 3 bases; junction bases not matched to a gene: 10. This CDR3 has 15 residues. As DNA, the CDR3 is TGTGCCAGCAGATTTGACAGGGCCTCTCACTATGGCTACACCTTC. It codes for CASRFDRASHYGYTF. Based on the CDR3 plus reference TRBV2 and TRBJ1-2, the full variable domain is EPEVTQTPSHQVTQMGQEVILRCVPISNHLYFYWYRQILGQKVEFLVSFYNNEISEKSEIFDDQFSVERPDGSNFTLKIRSTKLEDSAMYFCASRFDRASHYGYTFGSGTRLTVV.

The gene calls are TRBV6-6 and TRBJ1-2, with 8 bases fitting TRBD1. CDR1 and CDR2 (germline): MNHNY, SVGAGI (reference sequence). V trimming: 5 bases; J trimming: 4 bases; junction bases outside the gene matches: 6. The CDR3 has 14 residues. The chain's CDR3 is CASSPRTGSYGYTF. DNA of the CDR3: TGTGCCAGCAGTCCCCGGACAGGGTCCTATGGCTACACCTTC.

The rearrangement links TRBV30 to TRBJ2-1, with D possibly matching TRBD2 (7 bases). V lost 3 bases to trimming and J lost 6 bases, with 12 bases between them. Germline loops: CDR1 GTSNPN, CDR2 SVGIG (reference sequence). This CDR3 spans 13 amino acids. This CDR3 reads CAWSGGPLNEQFF. CDR3 nucleotides: TGTGCCTGGAGCGGGGGGCCCCTCAATGAGCAGTTCTTC.

The CDR3 DNA is TGTGCCAGCAGATCCCCGAGGAGGGAGGCTCGGTCACCCCTCCACTTT. Residues: CASRSPRREARSPLHF. The rearrangement joins TRBV28 to TRBJ1-6; unclear D gene. CDR3 length: 16 residues. V lost 6 bases and J lost 10, with 22 bases in between. CDR1 and CDR2 (germline): MDHEN, SYDVKM.

DNA of the CDR3: TGTGCCAGCACCACCCAGGCCGGGGAGCTGTTTTTT. Residues: CASTTQAGELFF. V gene TRBV6-1 combines with J gene TRBJ2-2; D is undetermined. Trimming removed 7 bases from V and 6 bases from J, with 9 bases in between. Germline V lookup: CDR1 MNHNS, CDR2 SASEGT. CDR3 length: 12 amino acids.

The rearrangement uses TRBV7-9 and TRBJ2-5; weak D call: TRBD2 (5 bases). Trimming pared 5 bases from V and 5 bases from J, leaving 15 bases between. Germline-derived CDR1 and CDR2 are SEHNR and FQNEAQ (reference sequence). The CDR3 is 14 residues long. The CDR3 region is CASSKVLRDETQYF. CDR3 sequence (DNA): TGTGCCAGCAGCAAGGTCCTGAGGGATGAGACCCAGTACTTC.

The chain couples TRBV28 to TRBJ2-3; perhaps TRBD2 as D (5 bases). The CDR3 consists of 14 residues. Germline loops: CDR1 MDHEN, CDR2 SYDVKM. V lost 5 bases and J 6 bases, leaving 15 bases between the germline ends. The CDR3 spells CASSGWTHPDTQYF. CDR3 coding DNA: TGTGCCAGCAGTGGCTGGACTCACCCGGATACGCAGTATTTT.

V and J are TRBV7-9 and TRBJ1-1; D gene unclear. The ends were cut back, 2 bases at V and 1 base at J, with 8 bases in the middle. This CDR3 spans 14 amino acids. Germline V gives CDR1 SEHNR, CDR2 FQNEAQ (reference sequence). The CDR3, as DNA: TGTGCCAGCAGCTTACCAGGCGCGAACACTGAAGCTTTCTTT. Encoded protein: CASSLPGANTEAFF.

The chain recombines TRBV18 with TRBJ1-6; D remains ambiguous. V lost 2 bases, J lost 6 bases, and 11 bases lay in between. Per the germline V gene, CDR1 is KGHSH and CDR2 is LQKENI. This CDR3 region has 15 residues. The CDR3 DNA reads TGTGCCAGCTCACCATCAGTAGCCCTTAATTCACCCCTCCACTTT. Translation: CASSPSVALNSPLHF.

This rearrangement joins TRBV27 to TRBJ1-6, with D perhaps matching TRBD1 (5 bases). The CDR3 extends over 16 amino acids. Trimming shortened V by 2 bases and J by 6 bases, and 14 bases separated the two germline ends. CDR1 and CDR2 (germline): MNHEY, SMNVEV (reference sequence). In DNA form, the CDR3 reads TGTGCCAGCAGTTTACGGCAGGGCCACTCTAATTCACCCCTCCACTTT. It encodes CASSLRQGHSNSPLHF.

The rearrangement uses TRBV18 and TRBJ1-5; 12 nucleotides line up with TRBD1. V was clipped by 4 bases and J by 7 bases; unmatched bases: 8. CDR1 KGHSH and CDR2 LQKENI come from the germline V gene. The CDR3 loop spans 16 amino acids. The CDR3 is CASSHGTGGAGQPQHF. DNA for the CDR3: TGTGCCAGCTCACACGGGACAGGGGGCGCGGGACAGCCCCAGCATTTT.